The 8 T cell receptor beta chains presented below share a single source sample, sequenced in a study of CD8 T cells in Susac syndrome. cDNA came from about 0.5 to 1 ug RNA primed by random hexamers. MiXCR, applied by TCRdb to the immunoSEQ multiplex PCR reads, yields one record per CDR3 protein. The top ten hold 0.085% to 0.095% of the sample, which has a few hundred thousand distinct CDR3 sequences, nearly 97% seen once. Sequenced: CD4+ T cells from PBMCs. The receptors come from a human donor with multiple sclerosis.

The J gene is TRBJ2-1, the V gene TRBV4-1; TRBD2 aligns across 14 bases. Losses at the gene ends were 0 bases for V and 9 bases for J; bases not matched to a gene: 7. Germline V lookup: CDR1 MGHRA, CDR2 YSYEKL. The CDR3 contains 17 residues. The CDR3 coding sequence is TGCGCCAGCAGCCAAGAAGGGACTAGCGGGAGCGGGGGTGAGCAGTTCTTC. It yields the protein CASSQEGTSGSGGEQFF.

CDR3 DNA sequence: TGCAGTGCTAGGGGCGTGATAGCGGGACGGTCGAACAATGAGCAGTTCTTC. Translating gives CSARGVIAGRSNNEQFF. The J gene is TRBJ2-1, the V gene TRBV20-1; 8 nucleotides match TRBD2. Per germline, CDR1 DFQATT and CDR2 SNEGSKA (reference sequence). V was pared by 3 bases and J by 5 bases, with 15 bases of the junction left unmatched. This CDR3 is built from 17 residues.

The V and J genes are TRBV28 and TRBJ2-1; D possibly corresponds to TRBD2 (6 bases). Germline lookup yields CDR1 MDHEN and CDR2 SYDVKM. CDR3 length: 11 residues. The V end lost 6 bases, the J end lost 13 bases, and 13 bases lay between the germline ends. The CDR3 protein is CASRQTSTQFF. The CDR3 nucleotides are TGTGCCAGCAGGCAGACTAGTACTCAGTTCTTC.

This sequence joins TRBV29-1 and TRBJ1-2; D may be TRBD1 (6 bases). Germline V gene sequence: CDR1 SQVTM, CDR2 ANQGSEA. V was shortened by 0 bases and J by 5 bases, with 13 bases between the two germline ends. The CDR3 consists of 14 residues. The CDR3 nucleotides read TGCAGCGTTGAAGATCTCGCAGGGGCATATGGCTACACCTTC. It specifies CSVEDLAGAYGYTF. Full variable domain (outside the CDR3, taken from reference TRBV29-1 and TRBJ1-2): SAVISQKPSRDICQRGTSLTIQCQVDSQVTMMFWYRQQPGQSLTLIATANQGSEATYESGFVIDKFPISRPNLTFSTLTVSNMSPEDSSIYLCSVEDLAGAYGYTFGSGTRLTVV.

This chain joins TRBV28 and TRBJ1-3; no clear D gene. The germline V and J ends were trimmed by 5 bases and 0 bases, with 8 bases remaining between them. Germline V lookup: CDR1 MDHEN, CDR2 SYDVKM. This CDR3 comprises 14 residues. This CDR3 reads CASSKSGSGNTIYF. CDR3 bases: TGTGCCAGCAGTAAATCGGGCTCTGGAAACACCATATATTTT.

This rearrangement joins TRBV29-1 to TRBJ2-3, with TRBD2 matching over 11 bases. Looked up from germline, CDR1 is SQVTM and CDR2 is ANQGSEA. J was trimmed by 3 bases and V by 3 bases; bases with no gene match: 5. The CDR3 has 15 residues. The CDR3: CSVEGGLAVTDTQYF. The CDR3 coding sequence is TGCAGCGTTGAGGGGGGACTAGCGGTTACAGATACGCAGTATTTT.

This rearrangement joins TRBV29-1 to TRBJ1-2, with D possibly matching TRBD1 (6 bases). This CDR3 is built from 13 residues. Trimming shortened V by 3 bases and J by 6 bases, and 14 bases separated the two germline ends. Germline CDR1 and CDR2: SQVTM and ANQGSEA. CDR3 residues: CSVDSTGRHGYTF. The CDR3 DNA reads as TGCAGCGTTGACTCAACAGGGAGACATGGCTACACCTTC.

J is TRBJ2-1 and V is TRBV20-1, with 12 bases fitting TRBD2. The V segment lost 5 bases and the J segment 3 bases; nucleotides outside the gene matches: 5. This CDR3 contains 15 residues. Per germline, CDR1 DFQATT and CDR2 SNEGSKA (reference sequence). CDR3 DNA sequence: TGCAGTGCTTTGACTAGCGGGAGAGTCTACAATGAGCAGTTCTTC. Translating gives CSALTSGRVYNEQFF.